Below, 21 T cell receptor beta chains from the same sample are listed, as sequenced in a study of patients and donors after allogeneic stem cell transplantation. TCRdb re-called the RT-PCR reads through MiXCR, storing one row per CDR3 protein. Of 200,000 to 250,000 distinct CDR3 sequences detected, about 14% appear once; the ten largest clones hold under 14%. Sequencing was performed on blood, either unsorted or a sorted T cell fraction (not recorded which). The receptor set was obtained from a human donor who was either an allogeneic HSCT recipient or a stem cell or donor lymphocyte infusion donor (not recorded which). It is not recorded whose cells these are; they may come from a transplant donor.

This clonotype was detected only a few times. The chain combines TRBV5-4 with TRBJ2-3; D ambiguous. V dropped 1 base and J dropped 6 bases, with 6 bases sitting between them. The CDR3 spans 12 residues. Germline values: CDR1 SGHNT, CDR2 YYREEE (reference sequence). The CDR3 DNA sequence: TGTGCCAGCAGCTTGAATGGCGATACGCAGTATTTT. Its translation is CASSLNGDTQYF.

This clonotype appeared a few times. The rearrangement links TRBV18 to TRBJ2-2; D is tentatively TRBD1 or TRBD2 (6 bases each). Germline-derived CDR1 and CDR2 are KGHSH and LQKENI. The ends were cut back, 1 base at V and 1 base at J, with 13 bases in the middle. CDR3 size: 17 residues. CDR3 sequence (DNA): TGTGCCAGCTCACCACTCCCCGGGGGCCAGAACACCGGGGAGCTGTTTTTT. Translation: CASSPLPGGQNTGELFF.

This clonotype has only a few counts. The CDR3 DNA sequence: TGCAGCGTTGGAGGGTTAGGGAGCAATCAGCCCCAGCATTTT. Translation gives CSVGGLGSNQPQHF. J is TRBJ1-5 and V is TRBV29-1; D is unclear. The germline V and J ends were trimmed by 4 bases and 1 base, with 11 bases remaining between them. This CDR3 has 14 residues. Germline CDR1 and CDR2: SQVTM and ANQGSEA. The entire variable domain, with the rest obtained from reference TRBV29-1 and TRBJ1-5, is as follows: SAVISQKPSRDICQRGTSLTIQCQVDSQVTMMFWYRQQPGQSLTLIATANQGSEATYESGFVIDKFPISRPNLTFSTLTVSNMSPEDSSIYLCSVGGLGSNQPQHFGDGTRLSIL.

The chain joins TRBV7-9 to TRBJ2-1, with a weak D call TRBD2 (6 bases). V lost 2 bases to trimming and J lost 3 bases, with 11 bases between them. Per the germline V gene, CDR1 is SEHNR and CDR2 is FQNEAQ (reference sequence). This CDR3 contains 15 residues. CDR3 DNA: TGTGCCAGCAGCTTAAGTAGCGGCTACTACAATGAGCAGTTCTTC. This translates into CASSLSSGYYNEQFF.

The chain is built from TRBV20-1 and TRBJ2-1; 11 positions match TRBD2. V lost 2 bases, J lost 6 bases, and 12 bases stayed unmatched. CDR3 length equals 17 residues. The germline CDR1 and CDR2 sequences are DFQATT and SNEGSKA (reference sequence). The chain's CDR3 is CSARSPLLAGASNEQFF. For the CDR3, the DNA is TGCAGTGCTAGATCTCCCTTACTAGCGGGGGCGAGCAATGAGCAGTTCTTC.

At least ten counts were recorded for this clonotype. CDR3 sequence: CASSSGQYGYTF. CDR3 bases: TGTGCCAGCAGTTCGGGACAGTATGGCTACACCTTC. The chain joins TRBV6-5 to TRBJ1-2; TRBD1 aligns across 7 bases. The J segment lost 5 bases and the V segment lost 4 bases, leaving 1 base of the junction unmatched. CDR1 and CDR2 from the germline V gene are MNHEY and SVGAGI. The CDR3 totals 12 residues.

This clonotype was seen repeatedly, ten times or more. The genes are TRBV2 and TRBJ2-7; weak D call: TRBD2 (5 bases). In germline, CDR1 is SNHLY, CDR2 FYNNEI. The CDR3 is made up of 13 amino acids. The V gene lost 8 bases and the J gene lost 2 bases, with 13 bases spanning the gap. CDR3 protein: CASLAGAPYEQYF. The CDR3 nucleotides are TGTGCCAGCCTGGCGGGCGCGCCCTACGAGCAGTACTTC. Together with reference TRBV2 and TRBJ2-7, the CDR3 gives the full variable domain: EPEVTQTPSHQVTQMGQEVILRCVPISNHLYFYWYRQILGQKVEFLVSFYNNEISEKSEIFDDQFSVERPDGSNFTLKIRSTKLEDSAMYFCASLAGAPYEQYFGPGTRLTVT.

J is TRBJ2-3 and V is TRBV5-1, with a weak D call TRBD2 (5 bases). The CDR3 loop spans 14 amino acids. The V gene lost 4 bases and the J gene lost 6 bases, with 15 bases spanning the gap. Germline CDR1 and CDR2: SGHRS and YFSETQ. DNA of the CDR3: TGCGCCAGCAGCCGGGATTTAGCCGGGGATACGCAGTATTTT. It encodes CASSRDLAGDTQYF.

The table lists this clonotype with many counts. The chain uses TRBV12-3 or TRBV12-4 and TRBJ2-3; D might be TRBD2 (6 bases). This CDR3 is 15 amino acids long. V lost 4 bases and J lost 0, with 11 bases in between. As DNA, the CDR3 is TGTGCCAGCAGTTATAGCGGAAAAAGCACAGATACGCAGTATTTT. It is translated as CASSYSGKSTDTQYF.

The sample holds a few counts of this clonotype. The chain is built from TRBV5-1 and TRBJ1-2; D remains ambiguous. This CDR3 has 14 amino acids. Trimming left V 2 bases short and J 4 bases short, with 12 bases between. The V gene's germline CDR1 is SGHRS and CDR2 YFSETQ. This CDR3 is CASSFTADAYGYTF. The CDR3 DNA reads TGCGCCAGCAGCTTCACGGCAGACGCCTATGGCTACACCTTC.

The V call is TRBV4-2, the J call TRBJ2-7, with D perhaps matching TRBD1 or TRBD2 (6 bases each). The CDR3 loop spans 15 amino acids. V lost 1 base and J 0 bases, leaving 10 bases between the germline ends. Germline V lookup: CDR1 LGHNA, CDR2 YNFKEQ. DNA for the CDR3: TGTGCCAGCAGCCAAGTCGGGGGCTCCTCCTACGAGCAGTACTTC. This codes for CASSQVGGSSYEQYF.

The chain employs TRBV2 and TRBJ2-7; D is ambiguous. The CDR3 has 14 amino acids. Per germline, CDR1 SNHLY and CDR2 FYNNEI. V gave up 7 bases and J gave up 2 bases, with 15 bases separating them. DNA for the CDR3: TGTGCCAGCACCAGTGGAGCAGGTGCCTACGAGCAGTACTTC. Translating it yields CASTSGAGAYEQYF.

This clonotype occurred many times. This chain joins TRBV18 and TRBJ1-2; tentative D call: TRBD1 (6 bases). CDR3 length: 13 residues. The germline CDR1 and CDR2 sequences are KGHSH and LQKENI. V was pared by 3 bases and J by 2 bases, with 7 bases between. The CDR3 protein is CASSPGANYGYTF. The CDR3 DNA sequence: TGTGCCAGCTCACCGGGGGCGAACTATGGCTACACCTTC. The variable domain in full, with the rest retrieved from reference TRBV18 and TRBJ1-2, is NAGVMQNPRHLVRRRGQEARLRCSPMKGHSHVYWYRQLPEEGLKFMVYLQKENIIDESGMPKERFSAEFPKEGPSILRIQQVVRGDSAAYFCASSPGANYGYTFGSGTRLTVV.

This clonotype turned up a few times. This rearrangement joins TRBV2 to TRBJ1-1; no clear D gene. CDR3 size: 14 residues. Trimming took 4 bases from V and 5 from J, leaving 14 bases between them. CDR1 is SNHLY and CDR2 is FYNNEI in the germline V gene. CDR3 in DNA: TGTGCCAGCAGTGTGGTACCCAAGGTAACTGAAGCTTTCTTT. This encodes CASSVVPKVTEAFF.

This clonotype has a handful of counts. CDR3 bases: TGTGCCAGCAGCCAACTGGTTAGCGGGGGGTCCGGCCAAGAGACCCAGTACTTC. It is translated as CASSQLVSGGSGQETQYF. The chain uses TRBV4-2 and TRBJ2-5, with 10 bases fitting TRBD2. The germline V gene encodes CDR1 LGHNA and CDR2 YNFKEQ. V lost 2 bases and J lost 1; bases outside the gene matches: 10. This CDR3 spans 18 amino acids.

This clonotype was picked up a small number of times. This sequence joins TRBV11-3 and TRBJ2-7; D gene ambiguous. V was trimmed by 0 bases and J by 0 bases, leaving 3 bases between them. Germline V lookup: CDR1 SGHNT, CDR2 YENEEA. The CDR3 sequence is 13 residues long. CDR3: CASSLDFSYEQYF. For the CDR3, the DNA is TGTGCCAGCAGCTTAGATTTCTCCTACGAGCAGTACTTC.

In its sample, this clonotype was seen a few times. This chain links TRBV4-3 with TRBJ1-2; TRBD1 agrees at 11 bases. Germline trimming cut 2 bases from V and 4 bases from J; bases unmatched to any gene: 9. Germline CDR1 reads LGHNA; CDR2 reads YSLEER. This CDR3 comprises 17 residues. The CDR3 coding sequence is TGCGCCAGCAGCCAACGTTCCGGACAGGGGGCCGTCTATGGCTACACCTTC. Translated, it gives CASSQRSGQGAVYGYTF.

At least ten counts were recorded for this clonotype. The chain recombines TRBV12-3 or TRBV12-4 with TRBJ1-2, with 10 bases fitting TRBD1. With V trimmed by 1 base and J by 4 bases, 3 bases remained unmatched. This CDR3 has 15 amino acids. The chain's CDR3 is CASSLGGQGFYGYTF. The CDR3 DNA reads TGTGCCAGCAGTTTAGGGGGACAGGGGTTCTATGGCTACACCTTC.

Comments on this clonotype: One base away lies a much larger clone, so this may be a sequencing read error. The J gene is TRBJ1-1, the V gene TRBV12-3 or TRBV12-4; a weak D match, TRBD1 (6 bases). CDR3 length equals 16 residues. The ends were cut back, 5 bases at V and 3 bases at J, with 19 bases in the middle. CDR3 residues: CASSGSRGGQDTEAFF. The CDR3, as DNA: TGTGCCAGCAGTGGGAGTCGAGGGGGGCAGGACACTGAAGCTTTCTTT.

In this sample, this clonotype turned up many times. The genes are TRBV10-3 and TRBJ1-3; a weak D match, TRBD1 (5 bases). V gave up 0 bases and J gave up 4 bases, with 16 bases separating them. Germline CDR1 is ENHRY and CDR2 is SYGVKD. This CDR3 region has 17 residues. The CDR3 loop is CAISESYAGRSGNTIYF. The CDR3 region has the DNA TGTGCCATCAGTGAGTCGTACGCGGGACGGTCGGGAAACACCATATATTTT.

This clonotype was seen just once. J is TRBJ1-1 and V is TRBV6-2 or TRBV6-3; possibly TRBD1 for D (5 bases). CDR3 length equals 16 residues. Looked up from germline, CDR1 is MNHEY and CDR2 is SVGEGT. V lost 2 bases and J 1 base, leaving 14 bases between the germline ends. DNA for the CDR3: TGTGCCAGCAGTTACGGGGCAGGGTCTGCGAACACTGAAGCTTTCTTT. Its translation is CASSYGAGSANTEAFF.